The 14 T cell receptor beta chains presented below share a single source sample, sequenced in a study of T cell responses to AZD1222 COVID-19 vaccine. Sequencing used immunoSEQ multiplex PCR; TCRdb keeps in-frame clones, though not all of them. In the table there are some 160,000 clones, 85% to 95% of which are singletons. Sequences were derived from peripheral blood, sampled on day 0 of AZD1222 vaccination. The receptors were gathered from an adult in good health.

This clone was detected once. The chain joins TRBV2 to TRBJ2-1, with D perhaps TRBD1 or TRBD2 (5 bases each). V was cut by 8 bases and J by 4 bases, with 15 bases left in between. The CDR3 totals 14 residues. CDR1 and CDR2 from the germline V gene are SNHLY and FYNNEI. DNA for the CDR3: TGTGCCAGCGTTTACCGGGACCCATACAATGAGCAGTTCTTC. This encodes CASVYRDPYNEQFF.

The CDR3 is CASSLEGRNNSPLHF. The DNA for the CDR3 is TGTGCCAGCAGTTTAGAGGGCAGGAATAATTCACCCCTCCACTTT. The chain combines TRBV27 with TRBJ1-6; D remains unclear. V dropped 2 bases and J dropped 5 bases, with 10 bases sitting between them. This CDR3 has 15 residues. The germline CDR1 and CDR2 sequences are MNHEY and SMNVEV (reference sequence).

The rearrangement joins TRBV18 to TRBJ2-3, with D perhaps matching TRBD2 (6 bases). V gave up 6 bases and J gave up 0 bases, with 7 bases separating them. Germline V gives CDR1 KGHSH, CDR2 LQKENI. This CDR3 has 13 residues. CDR3 amino acids: CASSSGSTDTQYF. CDR3 nucleotide sequence: TGTGCCAGCTCTAGCGGTAGCACAGATACGCAGTATTTT.

The chain combines TRBV7-9 with TRBJ2-7; the D is unclear. CDR3 length: 12 residues. Between the trimmed V and J ends, which lost 5 bases and 4 bases, there was a span of 9 bases. Germline values: CDR1 SEHNR, CDR2 FQNEAQ (reference sequence). The chain's CDR3 is CASSGWAYEQYF. CDR3 nucleotides: TGTGCCAGCAGCGGCTGGGCGTACGAGCAGTACTTC.

V and J are TRBV6-1 and TRBJ2-7; no firm D call. Germline V gene sequence: CDR1 MNHNS, CDR2 SASEGT. The CDR3 is 12 amino acids. V lost 3 bases and J 3 bases, leaving 6 bases between the germline ends. The CDR3 loop is CASSDHFYEQYF. DNA for the CDR3: TGTGCCAGCAGTGACCATTTCTACGAGCAGTACTTC.

V is TRBV30 and J is TRBJ2-7; 8 positions match TRBD1. Germline CDR1 and CDR2: GTSNPN and SVGIG (reference sequence). Trimming took 2 bases from V and 6 from J; bases not matched to a gene: 6. This CDR3 spans 13 amino acids. As DNA, the CDR3 is TGTGCCTGGAGTCGGCAGGGGGCGACCGAGCAGTACTTC. As protein: CAWSRQGATEQYF.

The rearrangement uses TRBV6-1 and TRBJ1-3; D is ambiguous. This CDR3 is 15 amino acids long. V was pared by 1 base and J by 2 bases, with 9 bases between. Germline V gives CDR1 MNHNS, CDR2 SASEGT. Here the CDR3 reads CASSEGSGTGNTIYF. The CDR3 DNA reads TGTGCCAGCAGTGAAGGGTCAGGTACTGGAAACACCATATATTTT.

The genes are TRBV19 and TRBJ1-2, with a tentative D call TRBD1 (5 bases). The CDR3 covers 12 residues. Germline CDR1 is LNHDA and CDR2 is SQIVND (reference sequence). V was cut by 9 bases and J by 8 bases, with 16 bases left in between. CDR3 protein: CASPTDSWGYTF. CDR3 DNA: TGTGCCAGCCCGACAGATTCTTGGGGCTACACCTTC.

The chain combines TRBV6-2 or TRBV6-3 with TRBJ1-1; 7 bases agree with TRBD1. The V and J ends lost 1 base and 10 bases, in that order; junction bases with no gene match: 9. The CDR3 spans 14 residues. Germline assignment: CDR1 MNHEY and CDR2 SVGEGT. The CDR3 DNA reads as TGTGCCAGCAGTTACTTTGGACCAGGGGGTGGAGCTTTCTTT. This translates into CASSYFGPGGGAFF.

The chain is built from TRBV7-8 and TRBJ1-1, with D tentatively TRBD1 (5 bases). The CDR3 extends over 12 amino acids. V was cut by 5 bases and J by 6 bases, with 10 bases left in between. Germline V gene sequence: CDR1 SGHVS, CDR2 FQNEAQ. In DNA, the CDR3 is TGTGCCAGCAGCAGAGACAGTTCTGAAGCTTTCTTT. Translation gives CASSRDSSEAFF.

The chain recombines TRBV19 with TRBJ1-1, with D hard to call. Germline lookup yields CDR1 LNHDA and CDR2 SQIVND (reference sequence). CDR3 length: 13 residues. Between the trimmed V and J ends, which lost 7 bases and 5 bases, there was a span of 14 bases. The DNA of the CDR3 is TGTGCCAGTAAGACCGGGGTGTGGACTGAAGCTTTCTTT. It yields the protein CASKTGVWTEAFF.

The chain recombines TRBV5-5 with TRBJ2-7, with 11 nucleotides matching TRBD1. The J segment lost 0 bases and the V segment lost 0 bases, leaving 2 bases of the junction unmatched. The CDR3 contains 16 residues. CDR1 and CDR2 from the germline V gene are SGHKS and YYEKEE (reference sequence). The CDR3 region has the DNA TGTGCCAGCAGCTTGGGGGACAGGGGGGCCTCCTACGAGCAGTACTTC. This gives the protein CASSLGDRGASYEQYF.

The rearrangement joins TRBV3-1 (or the pseudogene TRBV3-2) to TRBJ2-5; D gene uncertain. V lost 0 bases and J lost 2, with 19 bases in between. The CDR3 has 18 amino acids. Germline-derived CDR1 and CDR2 are LGHDT and YNNKEL (reference sequence). CDR3 sequence (DNA): TGTGCCAGCAGCCAAGATCCTGGCTTCGGAGCCGCTCAAGAGACCCAGTACTTC. Its translation is CASSQDPGFGAAQETQYF.

V usage is TRBV12-5 and J usage is TRBJ2-4, with D unresolved. Trimming removed 9 bases from V and 6 bases from J, with 12 bases in between. CDR1 and CDR2 from the germline V gene are LGHNT and FRNRAP. The CDR3 contains 12 residues. Here the CDR3 DNA reads TGTGCTAGGAGAGGTATGGGAAACATTCAGTACTTC. Its translation: CARRGMGNIQYF.